Listed below are T cell receptor beta chains from one sample, sequenced in a study of Graves' ophthalmopathy and Graves' hyperthyroidism. TCRdb recomputed calls from the multiplex PCR reads with MiXCR, one row per CDR3 protein. The repertoire consists of about 380,000 distinct CDR3 sequences, with just over 15% occurring once and the leading ten covering about 7.3%. Sequenced: peripheral blood. The receptors were sampled from a woman aged 18-29 years with stable Graves' hyperthyroidism. CDR3s include the opening cysteine and the closing phenylalanine or tryptophan. D genes are given only for firm matches. Size values are once, few and many counts, or a class for expanded clones, and some rows have none.

TRBJ2-7 TRBD1 NA TRBV6-1 TGTGCCAGCAGTGAAGAGGGGACAGGGGGCTACGAGCAGTACTTC CASSEEGTGGYEQYF
TRBJ1-5 NA few TRBV28 TGTGCCAGCGGGCGGACAAGGATTAGCAATCAGCCCCAGCATTTT CASGRTRISNQPQHF
TRBJ2-2 TRBD2 many TRBV6-2/TRBV6-3 TGTGCCAGCAGTTACGAGCGGGGGTCCAACACCGGGGAGCTGTTTTTT CASSYERGSNTGELFF
TRBJ2-5 TRBD1 many TRBV6-5 TGTGCCAGCAGTTCGGACAGGGGGAAGACCCAGTACTTC CASSSDRGKTQYF
TRBJ1-2 NA many TRBV19 TGTGCCAGTAGTATTCTTGGGGATTCTAACTATGGCTACACCTTC CASSILGDSNYGYTF
TRBJ2-7 NA few TRBV11-2 TGTGCCAGCAGCTTTGTAAAGGACTCCCGTGGGGAGCAGTACTTC CASSFVKDSRGEQYF
TRBJ1-1 NA many TRBV18 TGTGCCAGCTCAGACAAATCTAACACTGAAGCTTTCTTT CASSDKSNTEAFF
TRBJ1-3 NA many TRBV6-5 TGTGCCAGCTTTTGGTCCGGGACGACAATACCTTCTGCGGGAAACACCATATATTTT CASFWSGTTIPSAGNTIYF
TRBJ1-1 NA many TRBV20-1 TGCAGTGCGCCCCAAGTAGGTAACACTGAAGCTTTCTTT CSAPQVGNTEAFF
TRBJ2-5 NA many TRBV7-2 TGTGCCAGCAGCCCAAGACTGGCGGGGGCACAAGAGACCCAGTACTTC CASSPRLAGAQETQYF
TRBJ1-3 NA many TRBV12-3/TRBV12-4 TGTGCCAGCAGTTTAATGGACCGTAGAAACACCATATATTTT CASSLMDRRNTIYF
TRBJ1-2 NA few TRBV6-5 TGTGCCAGCAGTTCCCGACAGGTCGAGGGCTATGGCTACACCTTC CASSSRQVEGYGYTF
TRBJ2-7 TRBD2 many TRBV6-1 TGTGCCAGCCAGACTAGCGGGGGCGAGCAGTACTTC CASQTSGGEQYF
TRBJ1-2 NA many TRBV6-5 TGTGCCAGCAGTTACGGGGCCAGGGTCGATGGCTACACCTTC CASSYGARVDGYTF
TRBJ1-2 TRBD1 many TRBV5-1 TGCGCCAGCAGCTTGAACCGGGACAGATCCTATGGCTACACCTTC CASSLNRDRSYGYTF
TRBJ1-1 NA many TRBV6-2/TRBV6-3 TGTGCCAGCAGTCCCCTATTGACGGACAATGAAGCTTTCTTT CASSPLLTDNEAFF
TRBJ1-2 NA many TRBV19 TGTGCCAGTAGTATAAACGGGGGTGAAGTAAATGGCTACACCTTC CASSINGGEVNGYTF